This TCR beta chain originates from a study of shared clonotypes between healthy human individuals. This CDR3 is built from 14 residues. The V gene's germline CDR1 is MNHNS and CDR2 SASEGT. Trimming removed 3 bases from V and 2 bases from J; junction bases left unmatched: 4. Measured with immunoSEQ multiplex PCR; TCRdb has only the in-frame clones, and not every one. The table has around 690,000 clones, roughly 87% seen once. The V call is TRBV6-1, the J call TRBJ2-7, with TRBD1 matching over 7 bases. This TCR was recovered from a man aged 18 to 30 in good health. Some clones in this sample may be carry-over from other donors' samples. Sequencing was performed on memory CD8+ T cells from PBMCs. Subset specified: CD45RO+ cells pooled with CCR7-negative TemRA cells. The CDR3 sequence is CASSETGHPYEQYF. The CDR3 coding sequence is TGTGCCAGCAGTGAGACAGGGCACCCCTACGAGCAGTACTTC.